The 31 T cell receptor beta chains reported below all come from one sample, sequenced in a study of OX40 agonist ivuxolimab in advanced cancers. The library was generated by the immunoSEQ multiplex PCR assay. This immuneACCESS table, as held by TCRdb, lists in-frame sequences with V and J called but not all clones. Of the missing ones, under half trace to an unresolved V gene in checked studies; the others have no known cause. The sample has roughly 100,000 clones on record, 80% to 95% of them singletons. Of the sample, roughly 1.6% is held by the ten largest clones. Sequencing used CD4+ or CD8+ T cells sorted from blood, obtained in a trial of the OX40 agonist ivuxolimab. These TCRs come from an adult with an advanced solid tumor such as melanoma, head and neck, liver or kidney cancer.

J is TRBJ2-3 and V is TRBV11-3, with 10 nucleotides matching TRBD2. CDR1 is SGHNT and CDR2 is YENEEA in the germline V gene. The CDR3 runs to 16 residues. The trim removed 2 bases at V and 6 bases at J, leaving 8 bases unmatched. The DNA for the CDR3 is TGTGCCAGCAGCTTAATAGCGGGAGGAAGAGGGGATACGCAGTATTTT. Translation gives CASSLIAGGRGDTQYF.

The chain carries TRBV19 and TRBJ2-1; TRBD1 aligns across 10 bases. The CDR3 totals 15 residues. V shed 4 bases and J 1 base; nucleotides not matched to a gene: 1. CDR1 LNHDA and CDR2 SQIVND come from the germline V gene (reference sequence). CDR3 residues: CASSRTGGSYNEQFF. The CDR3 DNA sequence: TGTGCCAGTAGTAGGACAGGGGGGTCCTACAATGAGCAGTTCTTC.

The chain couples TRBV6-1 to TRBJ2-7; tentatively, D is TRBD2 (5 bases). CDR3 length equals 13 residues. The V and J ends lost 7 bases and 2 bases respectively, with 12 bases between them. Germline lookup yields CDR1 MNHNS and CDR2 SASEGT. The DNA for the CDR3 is TGTGCCAGCAACCCCCCGGGAACCTACGAGCAGTACTTC. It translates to CASNPPGTYEQYF.

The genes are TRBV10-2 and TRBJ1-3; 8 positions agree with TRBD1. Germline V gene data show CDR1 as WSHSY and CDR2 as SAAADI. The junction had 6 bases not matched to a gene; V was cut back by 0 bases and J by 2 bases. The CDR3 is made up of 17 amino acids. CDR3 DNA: TGCGCCAGCAGTGAGTCGGTTACAGGGGGAGCTGGAAACACCATATATTTT. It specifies CASSESVTGGAGNTIYF.

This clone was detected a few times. CDR3 in DNA: TGTGCCAGCAGCTTTTCCCTCTCCGGCGACTACACCTTC. This encodes CASSFSLSGDYTF. The chain is built from TRBV11-2 and TRBJ1-2; D is unclear. The CDR3 loop spans 13 amino acids. Trimming removed 3 bases from V and 10 bases from J, with 15 bases in between. Germline CDR1 is SGHAT and CDR2 is FQNNGV.

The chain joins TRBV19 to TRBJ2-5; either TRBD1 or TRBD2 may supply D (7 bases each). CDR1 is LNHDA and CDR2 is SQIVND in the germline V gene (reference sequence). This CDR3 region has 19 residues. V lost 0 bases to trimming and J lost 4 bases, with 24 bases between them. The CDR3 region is CASSIEGGTARILRETQYF. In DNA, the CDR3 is TGTGCCAGTAGTATAGAGGGGGGGACAGCCCGTATTCTACGAGAGACCCAGTACTTC.

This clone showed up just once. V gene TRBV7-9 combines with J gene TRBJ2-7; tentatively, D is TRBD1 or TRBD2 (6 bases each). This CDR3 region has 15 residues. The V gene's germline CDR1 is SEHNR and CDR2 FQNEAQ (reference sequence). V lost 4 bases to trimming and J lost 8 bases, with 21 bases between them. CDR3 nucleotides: TGTGCCAGCAGCTCACCCTCAGGAGGGGGAACGAAGCAGTACTTC. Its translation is CASSSPSGGGTKQYF.

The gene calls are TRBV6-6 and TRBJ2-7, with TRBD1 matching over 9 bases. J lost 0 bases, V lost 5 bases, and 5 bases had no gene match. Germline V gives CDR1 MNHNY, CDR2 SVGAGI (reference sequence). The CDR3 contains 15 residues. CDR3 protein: CASSPRDRASYEQYF. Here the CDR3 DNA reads TGTGCCAGCAGTCCCCGGGACAGGGCCTCCTACGAGCAGTACTTC.

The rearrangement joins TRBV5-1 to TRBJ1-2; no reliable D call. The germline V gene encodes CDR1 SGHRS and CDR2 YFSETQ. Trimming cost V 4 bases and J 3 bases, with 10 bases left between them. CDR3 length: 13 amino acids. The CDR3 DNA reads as TGCGCCAGCAGCATTCGGGGTGACTATGGCTACACCTTC. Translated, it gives CASSIRGDYGYTF.

CDR3 coding DNA: TGTGCCTGGACCCCGGCAGGGAGGGCCTACGAGCAGTACTTC. Translation gives CAWTPAGRAYEQYF. V gene TRBV30 combines with J gene TRBJ2-7; 7 nucleotides align to TRBD2. V shed 4 bases and J 2 bases; nucleotides not matched to a gene: 8. The CDR3 totals 14 residues. From germline, CDR1 is GTSNPN and CDR2 SVGIG (reference sequence).

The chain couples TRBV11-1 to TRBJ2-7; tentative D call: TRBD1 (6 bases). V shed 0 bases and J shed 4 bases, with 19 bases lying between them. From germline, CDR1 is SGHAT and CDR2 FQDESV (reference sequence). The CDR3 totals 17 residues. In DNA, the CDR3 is TGTGCCAGCAGCTTAGCTTACAGACAGGTGTTGTGGTACGAGCAGTACTTC. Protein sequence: CASSLAYRQVLWYEQYF.

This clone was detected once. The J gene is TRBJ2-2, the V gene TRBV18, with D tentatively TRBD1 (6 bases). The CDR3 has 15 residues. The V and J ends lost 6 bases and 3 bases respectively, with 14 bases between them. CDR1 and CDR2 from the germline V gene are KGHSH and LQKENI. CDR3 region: CASSRTVRDTGELFF. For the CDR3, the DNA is TGTGCCAGCTCCCGGACAGTTCGTGACACCGGGGAGCTGTTTTTT. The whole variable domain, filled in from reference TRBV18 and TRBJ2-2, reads NAGVMQNPRHLVRRRGQEARLRCSPMKGHSHVYWYRQLPEEGLKFMVYLQKENIIDESGMPKERFSAEFPKEGPSILRIQQVVRGDSAAYFCASSRTVRDTGELFFGEGSRLTVL.

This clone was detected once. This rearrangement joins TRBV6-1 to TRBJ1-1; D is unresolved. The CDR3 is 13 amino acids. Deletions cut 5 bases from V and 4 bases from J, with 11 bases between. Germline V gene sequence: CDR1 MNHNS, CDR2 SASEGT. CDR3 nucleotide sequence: TGTGCCAGCAGTCTGGGGTGGGGCACTGAAGCTTTCTTT. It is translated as CASSLGWGTEAFF.

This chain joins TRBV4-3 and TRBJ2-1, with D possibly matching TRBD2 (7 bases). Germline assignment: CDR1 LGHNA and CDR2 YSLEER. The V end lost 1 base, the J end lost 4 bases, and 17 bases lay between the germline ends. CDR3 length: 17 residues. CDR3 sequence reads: CASSQVGGRGLYNEQFF. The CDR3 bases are TGCGCCAGCAGCCAAGTCGGGGGGCGCGGACTATACAATGAGCAGTTCTTC.

In nucleotides, the CDR3 is TGTGCCAGTCAAAACAGGGCCGGCCTTTGGGAGGGCTACACCTTC. This encodes CASQNRAGLWEGYTF. V usage is TRBV19 and J usage is TRBJ1-2; tentative D call: TRBD1 (6 bases). Trimming shortened V by 8 bases and J by 8 bases, and 24 bases separated the two germline ends. This CDR3 has 15 amino acids. CDR1 and CDR2 from the germline V gene are LNHDA and SQIVND (reference sequence).

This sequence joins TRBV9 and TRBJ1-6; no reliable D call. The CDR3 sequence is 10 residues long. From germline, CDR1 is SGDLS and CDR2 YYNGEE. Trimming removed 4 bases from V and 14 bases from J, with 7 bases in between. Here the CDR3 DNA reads TGTGCCAGCAGCCCCGCCACCCTCCACTTT. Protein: CASSPATLHF.

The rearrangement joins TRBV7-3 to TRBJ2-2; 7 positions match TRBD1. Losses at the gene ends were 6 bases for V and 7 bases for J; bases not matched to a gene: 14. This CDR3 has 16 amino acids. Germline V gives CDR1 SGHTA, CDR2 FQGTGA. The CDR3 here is CASSRYEQGYGGELFF. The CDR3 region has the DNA TGTGCCAGCAGTCGGTATGAACAGGGGTACGGCGGGGAGCTGTTTTTT.

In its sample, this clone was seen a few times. CDR3 region: CASSEGLAVNEQFF. DNA of the CDR3: TGTGCCAGCAGTGAGGGACTAGCCGTCAATGAGCAGTTCTTC. The chain couples TRBV6-1 to TRBJ2-1, with 9 bases lining up with TRBD2. CDR3 length: 14 residues. Looked up from germline, CDR1 is MNHNS and CDR2 is SASEGT. V shed 3 bases and J 6 bases; nucleotides not matched to a gene: 3.

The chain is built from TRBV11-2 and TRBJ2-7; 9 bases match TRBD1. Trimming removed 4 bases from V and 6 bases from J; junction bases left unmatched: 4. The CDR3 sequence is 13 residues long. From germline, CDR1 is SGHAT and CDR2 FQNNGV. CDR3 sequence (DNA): TGTGCCAGCAGCTGGGACAGGGTCAGCGAGCAGTACTTC. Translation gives CASSWDRVSEQYF.

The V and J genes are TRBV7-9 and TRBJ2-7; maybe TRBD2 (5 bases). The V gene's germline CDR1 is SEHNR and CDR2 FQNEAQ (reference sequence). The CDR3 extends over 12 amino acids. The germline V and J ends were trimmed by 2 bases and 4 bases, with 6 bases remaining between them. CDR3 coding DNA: TGTGCCAGCAGCTTATCGGGGTACGAGCAGTACTTC. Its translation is CASSLSGYEQYF.

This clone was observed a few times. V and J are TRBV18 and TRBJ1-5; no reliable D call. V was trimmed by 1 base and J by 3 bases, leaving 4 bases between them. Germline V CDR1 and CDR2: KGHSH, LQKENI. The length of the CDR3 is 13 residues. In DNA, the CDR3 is TGTGCCAGCTCACCACAATCCAATCAGCCCCAGCATTTT. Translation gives CASSPQSNQPQHF.

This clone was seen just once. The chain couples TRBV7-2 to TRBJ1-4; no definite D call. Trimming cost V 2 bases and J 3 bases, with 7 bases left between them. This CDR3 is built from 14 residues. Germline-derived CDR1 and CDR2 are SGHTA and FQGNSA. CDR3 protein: CASSLRIANEKLFF. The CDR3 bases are TGTGCCAGCAGCTTAAGGATCGCTAATGAAAAACTGTTTTTT.

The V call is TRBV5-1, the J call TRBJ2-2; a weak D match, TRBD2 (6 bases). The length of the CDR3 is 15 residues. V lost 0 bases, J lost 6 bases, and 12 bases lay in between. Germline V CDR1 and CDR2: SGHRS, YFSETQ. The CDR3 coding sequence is TGCGCCAGCAGCTTGGCTGGCCGCGGGGCCGGGGAGCTGTTTTTT. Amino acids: CASSLAGRGAGELFF.

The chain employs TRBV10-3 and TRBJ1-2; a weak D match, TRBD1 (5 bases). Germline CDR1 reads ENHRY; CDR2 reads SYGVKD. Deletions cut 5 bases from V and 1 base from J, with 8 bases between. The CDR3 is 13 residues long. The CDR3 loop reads CAISRDFNYGYTF. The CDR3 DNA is TGTGCCATCAGTAGGGACTTTAACTATGGCTACACCTTC.

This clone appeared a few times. In DNA, the CDR3 is TGTGCCAGTAGTATAGCAGATCAGCCCCAGCATTTT. Translation: CASSIADQPQHF. This chain connects TRBV19 to TRBJ1-5; no clear D. This CDR3 has 12 residues. Germline lookup yields CDR1 LNHDA and CDR2 SQIVND (reference sequence). V dropped 1 base and J dropped 5 bases, with 3 bases sitting between them.

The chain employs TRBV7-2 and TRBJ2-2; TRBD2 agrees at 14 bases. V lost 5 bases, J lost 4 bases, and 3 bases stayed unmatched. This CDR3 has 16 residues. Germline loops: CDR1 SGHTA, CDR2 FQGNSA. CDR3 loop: CASSPGLAGGTGELFF. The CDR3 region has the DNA TGTGCCAGCAGCCCCGGACTAGCGGGGGGCACCGGGGAGCTGTTTTTT.

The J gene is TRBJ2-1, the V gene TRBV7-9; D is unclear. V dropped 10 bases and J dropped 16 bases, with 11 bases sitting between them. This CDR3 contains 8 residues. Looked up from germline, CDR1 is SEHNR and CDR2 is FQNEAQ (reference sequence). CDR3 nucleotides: TGTGCCACCACAGAAAATTTCTTC. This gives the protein CATTENFF.

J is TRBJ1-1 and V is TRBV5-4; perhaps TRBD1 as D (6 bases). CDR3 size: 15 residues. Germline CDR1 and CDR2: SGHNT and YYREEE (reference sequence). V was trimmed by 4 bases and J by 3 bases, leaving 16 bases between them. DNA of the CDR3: TGTGCCAGCAGCCACCCCGAAGGGGGGCACACTGAAGCTTTCTTT. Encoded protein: CASSHPEGGHTEAFF.

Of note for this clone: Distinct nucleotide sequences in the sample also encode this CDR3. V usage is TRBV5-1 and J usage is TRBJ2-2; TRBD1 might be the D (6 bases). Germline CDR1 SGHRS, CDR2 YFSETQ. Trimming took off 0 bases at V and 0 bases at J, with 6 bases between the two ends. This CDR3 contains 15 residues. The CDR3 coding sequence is TGCGCCAGCAGCTTGGGGACAGCGAACACCGGGGAGCTGTTTTTT. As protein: CASSLGTANTGELFF.

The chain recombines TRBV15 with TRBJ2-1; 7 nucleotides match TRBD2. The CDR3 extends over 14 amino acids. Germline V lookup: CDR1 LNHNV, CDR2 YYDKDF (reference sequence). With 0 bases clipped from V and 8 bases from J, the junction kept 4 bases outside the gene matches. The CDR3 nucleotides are TGTGCCACCAGCAGAGATCCAGGGAGGGATGAGCAGTTCTTC. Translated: CATSRDPGRDEQFF. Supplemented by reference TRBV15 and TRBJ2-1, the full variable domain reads DAMVIQNPRYQVTQFGKPVTLSCSQTLNHNVMYWYQQKSSQAPKLLFHYYDKDFNNEADTPDNFQSRRPNTSFCFLDIRSPGLGDTAMYLCATSRDPGRDEQFFGPGTRLTVL.

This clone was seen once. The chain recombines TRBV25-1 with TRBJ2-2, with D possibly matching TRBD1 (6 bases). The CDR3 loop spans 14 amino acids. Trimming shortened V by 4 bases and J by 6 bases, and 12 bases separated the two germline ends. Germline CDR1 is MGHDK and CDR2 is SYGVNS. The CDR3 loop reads CASSVQGRPGELFF. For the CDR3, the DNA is TGTGCCAGCAGTGTACAGGGTCGGCCCGGGGAGCTGTTTTTT.